A selection of T cell receptor beta chains follows, all from one sample in a study of somatic mutations in cytotoxic T cells in rheumatoid arthritis. Method: immunoSEQ multiplex PCR; TCRdb's copy keeps in-frame clones and lacks some. Here the sample spans thousands of clones, roughly 71% being singletons. Sequencing used CD8+ T cells sorted from blood. These receptors were collected from a middle-aged man in good health. CDR3s include the opening cysteine and the closing phenylalanine or tryptophan. The D gene is left open where the match is weak. Size is stated for part of the rows, as once, few or many counts, or as a class when the clone is expanded.

cdr3_aa cdr3_nt j_call d_call v_call clone_size
CASSRDRLLNYGYTF TGTGCCAGCAGTCGGGACAGGCTCCTCAACTATGGCTACACCTTC TRBJ1-2 TRBD1 TRBV28 .
CASSSHLQSTNEKLFF TGTGCCAGCAGCTCACATTTACAGTCAACTAATGAAAAACTGTTTTTT TRBJ1-4 . TRBV7-9 .
CASSKTGKGTSFEVVRETQYF TGTGCCAGCAGCAAGACAGGGAAAGGAACTAGCTTCGAGGTGGTTCGAGAGACCCAGTACTTC TRBJ2-5 . TRBV21-1 .
CASSDSSGSGTDTQYF TGTGCCAGCAGTGATTCTAGCGGGAGTGGCACAGATACGCAGTATTTT TRBJ2-3 TRBD2 TRBV6-1 .
CASVGPSYEQYF TGTGCCAGTGTGGGCCCGTCGTACGAGCAGTACTTC TRBJ2-7 . TRBV19 once
CASSPSAALETQYF TGTGCCAGCAGCCCGAGTGCGGCGCTTGAGACCCAGTACTTC TRBJ2-5 . TRBV7-9 .
CASSPSEGYEQYF TGCGCCAGCAGCCCGTCCGAAGGTTACGAGCAGTACTTC TRBJ2-7 . TRBV4-1 .
CASSPLPVGGPLEQYF TGTGCCAGCAGTCCACTGCCCGTCGGGGGTCCCCTAGAGCAGTACTTC TRBJ2-7 . TRBV27 .
CASSPWQANTEAFF TGTGCCAGCAGCCCTTGGCAGGCGAACACTGAAGCTTTCTTT TRBJ1-1 . TRBV7-2 .
CASSGPQGGTQYF TGTGCCAGCAGCGGCCCGCAGGGAGGTACGCAGTATTTT TRBJ2-3 . TRBV11-3 .
CASSLGYRSGKPNNEQFF TGCGCCAGCAGCTTGGGCTATCGTAGCGGGAAACCGAATAATGAGCAGTTCTTC TRBJ2-1 TRBD2 TRBV5-1 .
CASSLQTGRNTEAFF TGTGCCAGCAGCCTCCAGACAGGGAGGAACACTGAAGCTTTCTTT TRBJ1-1 TRBD1 TRBV7-2 .
CASSSGGSYNEQFF TGTGCCAGCAGTAGCGGAGGCTCCTACAATGAGCAGTTCTTC TRBJ2-1 . TRBV27 .
CASSVGTSAEQFF TGTGCCAGCAGTGTAGGGACTAGCGCTGAGCAGTTCTTC TRBJ2-1 TRBD2 TRBV6-4 .
CASSQDSLAAGALSGANVLTF TGTGCCAGCAGCCAAGATTCCCTGGCCGCGGGGGCCCTCTCTGGGGCCAACGTCCTGACTTTC TRBJ2-6 . TRBV4-2 .
CASSFGANYGYTF TGTGCCAGCAGTTTCGGCGCTAACTATGGCTACACCTTC TRBJ1-2 . TRBV27 medium-sized
CSVGQSSGNTIYF TGCAGCGTTGGACAGTCCTCCGGAAACACCATATATTTT TRBJ1-3 . TRBV29-1 .
CASGEIALGTDTQYF TGTGCCAGCGGCGAGATAGCGCTTGGCACAGATACGCAGTATTTT TRBJ2-3 . TRBV27 once
CSAVVGAGELFF TGCAGCGCCGTGGTGGGAGCCGGGGAGCTGTTTTTT TRBJ2-2 . TRBV29-1 few
CASSWGGQSSREQFF TGCGCCAGCAGCTGGGGGGGACAGTCCTCACGCGAGCAGTTCTTC TRBJ2-1 . TRBV5-1 .
CASRLLKREGNEQFF TGTGCAAGTCGCTTATTAAAGCGGGAGGGCAATGAGCAGTTCTTC TRBJ2-1 . TRBV12-2 .
CASSLRTRANEQFF TGTGCCAGCAGTTTAAGGACTAGGGCGAATGAGCAGTTCTTC TRBJ2-1 TRBD2 TRBV27 .
CASSPFTATSGNTIYF TGTGCCAGCAGTCCATTTACAGCGACCTCTGGAAACACCATATATTTT TRBJ1-3 . TRBV28 .
CASSPRTSGGTYEQYF TGTGCCAGCAGCCCCCGGACCTCCGGGGGGACCTACGAGCAGTACTTC TRBJ2-7 TRBD2 TRBV7-6 .
CASSGSGGADTQYF TGTGCCAGCAGCGGTAGCGGGGGGGCAGATACGCAGTATTTT TRBJ2-3 TRBD2 TRBV9 .
CSVTGGDTGELFF TGCAGCGTTACGGGGGGGGACACCGGGGAGCTGTTTTTT TRBJ2-2 TRBD2 TRBV29-1 .
CASSQEGWNEQFF TGCGCCAGCAGCCAAGAAGGTTGGAATGAGCAGTTCTTC TRBJ2-1 . TRBV4-3 .
CASSYGTVGEGAFF TGTGCCAGCAGCTACGGGACAGTTGGGGAGGGAGCTTTCTTT TRBJ1-1 TRBD1 TRBV28 .
CASNLGTARNEEAFF TGTGCCAGCAACTTAGGGACAGCAAGGAACGAGGAAGCTTTCTTT TRBJ1-1 TRBD1 TRBV7-9 .
CASSQDTRIGSAGGITDTQYF TGCGCCAGCAGCCAAGATACCCGAATTGGGAGTGCGGGGGGGATCACAGATACGCAGTATTTT TRBJ2-3 TRBD2 TRBV4-3 .
CSAGTRTGSYEQYF TGCAGCGCAGGCACCCGGACAGGTTCCTACGAGCAGTACTTC TRBJ2-7 TRBD1 TRBV29-1 .
CASSEGQATEAFF TGCGCCAGCAGTGAAGGACAGGCCACTGAAGCTTTCTTT TRBJ1-1 TRBD1 TRBV10-1 few
CASSVADSPLHF TGTGCCAGCAGCGTAGCAGACTCACCCCTCCACTTT TRBJ1-6 . TRBV9 .
CASAVDRVKNRPQHF TGTGCCAGCGCTGTGGACAGGGTAAAGAATCGGCCCCAGCATTTT TRBJ1-5 TRBD1 TRBV27 .
CASSPGQTQTYNEQFF TGTGCCAGCTCACCTGGACAGACCCAGACATACAATGAGCAGTTCTTC TRBJ2-1 . TRBV18 .
CASSLEGVDEQFF TGTGCCAGCAGCTTGGAAGGGGTCGATGAGCAGTTCTTC TRBJ2-1 . TRBV5-6 .
CAWNSGNNQPQHF TGTGCCTGGAATTCAGGTAACAATCAGCCCCAGCATTTT TRBJ1-5 . TRBV30 .
CASSSRITADEVAFF TGTGCCAGCAGCTCTCGGATAACGGCGGACGAGGTAGCTTTCTTT TRBJ1-1 . TRBV13 .
CASRTGGKNEQFF TGTGCCAGCAGGACGGGGGGCAAGAATGAGCAGTTCTTC TRBJ2-1 . TRBV7-9 .
CASSVPTNRNQPQHF TGTGCCAGTAGTGTTCCAACTAACCGGAATCAGCCCCAGCATTTT TRBJ1-5 . TRBV19 .
CASSPRNRATDTQYF TGTGCCAGCAGCCCGCGCAATCGGGCCACAGATACGCAGTATTTT TRBJ2-3 . TRBV6-5 .
CATSSRPNTGELFF TGTGCCACCAGCAGCAGGCCGAACACCGGGGAGCTGTTTTTT TRBJ2-2 . TRBV15 .
CASSLSSDTQYF TGTGCCAGCAGCTTGTCATCAGATACGCAGTATTTT TRBJ2-3 . TRBV5-4 .
CASSEFRGGDSHQPQHF TGTGCCAGCAGTGAATTTAGGGGAGGGGACAGTCATCAGCCCCAGCATTTT TRBJ1-5 TRBD1 TRBV6-1 .
CASIWAEDDEQFF TGTGCCAGCATATGGGCAGAAGACGATGAGCAGTTCTTC TRBJ2-1 . TRBV2 .
CASSLHEMNTEAFF TGTGCCAGCAGCTTACATGAGATGAACACTGAAGCTTTCTTT TRBJ1-1 . TRBV7-9 few
CASSIDRAQPQHF TGTGCCAGTAGTATAGACAGGGCTCAGCCCCAGCATTTT TRBJ1-5 . TRBV19 .
CASSLGALGQGTQPQHF TGTGCCAGCAGCCTAGGCGCCTTGGGACAGGGGACTCAGCCCCAGCATTTT TRBJ1-5 TRBD1 TRBV7-8 .
CASSSGEQGATNEKLFF TGCGCCAGCAGCTCGGGGGAACAGGGTGCAACTAATGAAAAACTGTTTTTT TRBJ1-4 . TRBV5-1 few
CATSRDLWSGGDTDTQYF TGTGCCACCAGCAGAGATCTTTGGAGCGGGGGGGACACAGATACGCAGTATTTT TRBJ2-3 TRBD2 TRBV15 .
CSVDSGAGGNEKLFF TGCAGCGTTGATTCTGGTGCAGGGGGAAATGAAAAACTGTTTTTT TRBJ1-4 TRBD1 TRBV29-1 .
CASSFPSRDGTDTQYF TGTGCCAGCAGCTTCCCCTCTCGGGACGGCACAGATACGCAGTATTTT TRBJ2-3 . TRBV7-9 .
CASRTWAGDTSPLHF TGTGCCAGCAGGACCTGGGCAGGAGATACCTCACCCCTCCACTTT TRBJ1-6 . TRBV28 once
CASSLKGWGEAFF TGTGCCAGCAGCTTAAAAGGTTGGGGGGAAGCTTTCTTT TRBJ1-1 . TRBV7-3 few
CASSPHRGVLATDTQYF TGTGCCAGCAGCCCCCATCGAGGGGTCTTAGCTACAGATACGCAGTATTTT TRBJ2-3 . TRBV9 .